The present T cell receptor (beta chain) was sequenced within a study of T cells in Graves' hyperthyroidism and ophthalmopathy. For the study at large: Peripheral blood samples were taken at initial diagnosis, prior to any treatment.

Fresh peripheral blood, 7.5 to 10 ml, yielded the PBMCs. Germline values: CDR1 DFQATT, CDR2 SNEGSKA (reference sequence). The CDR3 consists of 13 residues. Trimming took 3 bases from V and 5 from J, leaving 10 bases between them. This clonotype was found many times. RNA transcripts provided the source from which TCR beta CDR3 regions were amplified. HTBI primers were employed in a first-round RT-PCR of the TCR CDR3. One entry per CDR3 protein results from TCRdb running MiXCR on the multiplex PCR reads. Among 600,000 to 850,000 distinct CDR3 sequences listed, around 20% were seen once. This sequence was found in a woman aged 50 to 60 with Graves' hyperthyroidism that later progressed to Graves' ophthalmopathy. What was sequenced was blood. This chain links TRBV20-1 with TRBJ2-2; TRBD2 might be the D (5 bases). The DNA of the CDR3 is TGCAGTGCTAGTAGCGATTCAACCGGGGAGCTGTTTTTT. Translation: CSASSDSTGELFF.